Included here is one TCR beta chain sequence, with context. The data originate from a study of blood T cell repertoires in COVID-19. Study in general: Spain, Italy and the United States supplied samples that represented acute and convalescent COVID-19.

CDR1 and CDR2 (germline): MNHEY, SVGEGT. V lost 6 bases and J lost 5, with 14 bases in between. The CDR3 is 13 amino acids. Sequencing was performed with immunoSEQ multiplex PCR; in TCRdb, only in-frame clones are kept and a portion is missing. The sample consists of 200,000 to 250,000 clones, over 60% of them appearing once. This sequence originates from a woman between 70 and 85 years old with acute or convalescent COVID-19. The chain is built from TRBV6-2 or TRBV6-3 and TRBJ2-7; D not certain. Sequenced sample: peripheral blood. The CDR3 nucleotides read TGTGCCAGCAGCAACGGTAGTCCGAACGAGCAGTACTTC. Residues: CASSNGSPNEQYF.